One and the same sample provided the 19 T cell receptor beta chains below, sequenced in a study of blood T cell repertoires in COVID-19. Sequencing was performed with immunoSEQ multiplex PCR; in TCRdb, only in-frame clones are kept and a portion is missing. The table shows some 460,000 clones, with approximately 90% occurring only once. The sample consisted of peripheral blood. These receptors came from a woman in her thirties with acute or convalescent COVID-19.

The chain links TRBV7-9 to TRBJ2-2; the match to TRBD1 covers 8 bases. V shed 9 bases, J shed 4 bases, and the junction held 4 bases outside the gene matches. CDR3 length equals 13 residues. The V gene's germline CDR1 is SEHNR and CDR2 FQNEAQ (reference sequence). For the CDR3, the DNA is TGTGCCAGTAAGACAGGGGTCACCGGGGAGCTGTTTTTT. Amino acids: CASKTGVTGELFF.

This chain links TRBV28 with TRBJ2-2, with 7 positions matching TRBD1. There are 19 residues in the CDR3. The V segment lost 6 bases and the J segment 8 bases; nucleotides outside the gene matches: 24. Germline V CDR1 and CDR2: MDHEN, SYDVKM. CDR3 bases: TGTGCCAGCAGGGAAACCGGGACAGCCGTGCGGATGGGCGCGGGGGAGCTGTTTTTT. Protein product: CASRETGTAVRMGAGELFF.

The chain uses TRBV6-5 and TRBJ2-1; TRBD1 might be the D (7 bases). The CDR3 is 13 amino acids. The ends were cut back, 6 bases at V and 8 bases at J, with 14 bases in the middle. Germline-derived CDR1 and CDR2 are MNHEY and SVGAGI. The CDR3 reads CASRPGGIDEQFF. The CDR3 region has the DNA TGTGCCAGCAGGCCAGGGGGGATCGATGAGCAGTTCTTC.

This chain joins TRBV30 and TRBJ2-3, with a tentative D call TRBD1 (6 bases). The germline gives CDR1 GTSNPN, CDR2 SVGIG (reference sequence). The CDR3 totals 15 residues. V dropped 5 bases and J dropped 3 bases, with 18 bases sitting between them. The CDR3 region is CAWEDFRGWTDTQYF. The CDR3 coding sequence is TGTGCCTGGGAAGATTTCAGGGGCTGGACAGATACGCAGTATTTT.

The chain couples TRBV30 to TRBJ1-5; TRBD1 might be the D (5 bases). This CDR3 contains 13 residues. Trimming left V 0 bases short and J 3 bases short, with 6 bases between. CDR1 and CDR2 (germline): GTSNPN, SVGIG (reference sequence). DNA for the CDR3: TGTGCCTGGAGTGTAGGGGCCAATCAGCCCCAGCATTTT. Encoded protein: CAWSVGANQPQHF. Drawing the rest from reference TRBV30 and TRBJ1-5, the complete variable domain is SQTIHQWPATLVQPVGSPLSLECTVEGTSNPNLYWYRQAAGRGLQLLFYSVGIGQISSEVPQNLSASRPQDRQFILSSKKLLLSDSGFYLCAWSVGANQPQHFGDGTRLSIL.

The chain links TRBV7-2 to TRBJ1-2, with 7 bases that match TRBD1. With V trimmed by 3 bases and J by 8 bases, 3 bases remained unmatched. The germline CDR1 and CDR2 sequences are SGHTA and FQGNSA. This CDR3 has 12 amino acids. CDR3 bases: TGTGCCAGCAGCTTCAGACAGGGCGGCTACACCTTC. Its translation is CASSFRQGGYTF.

This clone appeared a few times. V and J are TRBV19 and TRBJ1-1, with 9 positions matching TRBD1. CDR1 is LNHDA, CDR2 SQIVND, per germline (reference sequence). The junction had 14 bases not matched to a gene; V was cut back by 8 bases and J by 7 bases. This CDR3 comprises 15 residues. The CDR3 is CASGPRTGGIVEAFF. In DNA, the CDR3 is TGTGCCAGTGGCCCCCGAACAGGGGGCATTGTTGAAGCTTTCTTT.

Details on this clone: The same CDR3 can be traced to other DNA sequences in this sample. The chain recombines TRBV5-1 with TRBJ1-2; D is undetermined. Deletions cut 0 bases from V and 1 base from J, with 4 bases between. CDR3 size: 13 residues. Germline values: CDR1 SGHRS, CDR2 YFSETQ. The DNA for the CDR3 is TGCGCCAGCAGCTTGGGAGGTAACTATGGCTACACCTTC. Amino acid sequence: CASSLGGNYGYTF.

The chain recombines TRBV6-5 with TRBJ2-7; tentative D call: TRBD1 (5 bases). Per germline, CDR1 MNHEY and CDR2 SVGAGI. This CDR3 has 16 residues. V lost 3 bases to trimming and J lost 4 bases, with 19 bases between them. CDR3 nucleotides: TGTGCCAGCAGTTATTCCTATTTAAGGGGTTTTTACGAGCAGTACTTC. Its translation: CASSYSYLRGFYEQYF.

The chain has TRBV7-2 and TRBJ1-1; D is unresolved. This CDR3 is 14 amino acids long. Germline-derived CDR1 and CDR2 are SGHTA and FQGNSA. The V gene lost 2 bases and the J gene lost 1 base, with 8 bases spanning the gap. The CDR3 coding sequence is TGTGCCAGCAGCTTATATGGCAGGAACACTGAAGCTTTCTTT. As protein: CASSLYGRNTEAFF.

The V gene is TRBV4-1, the J gene TRBJ2-3; D may be TRBD1 (5 bases). The V gene's germline CDR1 is MGHRA and CDR2 YSYEKL. Trimming stripped 2 bases from V and 2 bases from J, with 11 bases between. The CDR3 sequence is 15 residues long. The chain's CDR3 is CASSQYFRATDTQYF. The CDR3 DNA follows: TGCGCCAGCAGCCAATACTTCAGGGCCACAGATACGCAGTATTTT.

This rearrangement joins TRBV19 to TRBJ1-1; D is unclear. Germline CDR1 and CDR2: LNHDA and SQIVND (reference sequence). V was clipped by 6 bases and J by 0 bases, with 17 bases between them. The CDR3 runs 16 residues. The CDR3 is CASSPRGSLVNTEAFF. The CDR3 DNA reads as TGTGCCAGTAGCCCCCGAGGGAGCCTCGTGAACACTGAAGCTTTCTTT.

V and J are TRBV25-1 and TRBJ2-3; D is undetermined. Trimming stripped 5 bases from V and 0 bases from J, with 9 bases between. The V gene's germline CDR1 is MGHDK and CDR2 SYGVNS. This CDR3 spans 14 amino acids. CDR3 in DNA: TGTGCCAGCAGTCCCAGGCTCAGCACAGATACGCAGTATTTT. Residues: CASSPRLSTDTQYF.

The chain combines TRBV10-3 with TRBJ1-5, with D unresolved. V was cut by 7 bases and J by 0 bases, with 13 bases left in between. The germline gives CDR1 ENHRY, CDR2 SYGVKD. CDR3 length equals 15 residues. In DNA, the CDR3 is TGTGCCATCAAAGATGGAGACGATAGCAATCAGCCCCAGCATTTT. This codes for CAIKDGDDSNQPQHF.

The chain has TRBV5-6 and TRBJ2-7; perhaps TRBD1 as D (6 bases). V lost 0 bases, J lost 7 bases, and 11 bases lay in between. The CDR3 spans 13 residues. The germline CDR1 and CDR2 sequences are SGHDT and YYEEEE. The CDR3 DNA is TGTGCCAGCAGCTTGGGACGGACAGAGGAGCAGTACTTC. Residues: CASSLGRTEEQYF.

This chain links TRBV6-5 with TRBJ1-1; D gene unclear. CDR1 and CDR2 from the germline V gene are MNHEY and SVGAGI. CDR3 length: 10 residues. Trimming left V 6 bases short and J 11 bases short, with 10 bases between. The DNA of the CDR3 is TGTGCCAGCAGGGGCAGTGGGGCTTTCTTT. Its translation is CASRGSGAFF.

The rearrangement uses TRBV4-1 and TRBJ1-2; TRBD1 agrees at 7 bases. V lost 5 bases and J lost 5; bases outside the gene matches: 11. The CDR3 loop spans 15 amino acids. Germline loops: CDR1 MGHRA, CDR2 YSYEKL. The CDR3 is CASSFNDREKYGYTF. The CDR3 DNA reads TGCGCCAGCAGCTTCAACGACAGGGAAAAGTATGGCTACACCTTC.

The chain joins TRBV5-1 to TRBJ1-4, with a tentative D call TRBD1 (5 bases). CDR3 length: 14 residues. The germline V and J ends were trimmed by 0 bases and 8 bases, with 11 bases remaining between them. Germline CDR1 and CDR2: SGHRS and YFSETQ. The CDR3: CASSLVSRAEKLFF. The CDR3 DNA reads TGCGCCAGCAGCTTGGTATCCAGGGCCGAAAAACTGTTTTTT.

The chain couples TRBV19 to TRBJ2-7; 8 nucleotides agree with TRBD2. The CDR3 is made up of 12 amino acids. V lost 6 bases to trimming and J lost 3 bases; unmatched junction nucleotides: 1. Germline CDR1 reads LNHDA; CDR2 reads SQIVND (reference sequence). The CDR3 protein is CASRGTSYEQYF. DNA of the CDR3: TGTGCCAGTAGGGGGACTAGCTACGAGCAGTACTTC.